These 12 T cell receptor beta chains originate from one sample sequenced in a study of long-term antiretroviral therapy in people with HIV. Version v3.0 of the immunoSEQ assay ran at survey level. This table comes from immunoSEQ multiplex PCR, and its TCRdb copy is limited to in-frame clones, with some not included. The sample includes about 33,000 clones, about 97% of them seen just once. Sample: unsorted PBMCs, taken 6.9 years after starting antiretroviral therapy. These receptors came from a man aged 25-40 years with HIV.

The rearrangement joins TRBV9 to TRBJ2-7; D may be TRBD1 (5 bases). CDR3 length: 13 residues. Trimming took 4 bases from V and 1 from J, leaving 9 bases between them. Germline values: CDR1 SGDLS, CDR2 YYNGEE. The CDR3 sequence is CASSPPGSYEQYF. The CDR3 nucleotides read TGTGCCAGCAGCCCACCAGGGTCCTACGAGCAGTACTTC. Using reference TRBV9 and TRBJ2-7 for the parts outside the CDR3, the full variable domain is DSGVTQTPKHLITATGQRVTLRCSPRSGDLSVYWYQQSLDQGLQFLIQYYNGEERAKGNILERFSAQQFPDLHSELNLSSLELGDSALYFCASSPPGSYEQYFGPGTRLTVT.

The rearrangement joins TRBV7-2 to TRBJ2-3, with D perhaps matching TRBD1 or TRBD2 (5 bases each). Germline lookup yields CDR1 SGHTA and CDR2 FQGNSA. This CDR3 contains 14 residues. V lost 5 bases and J 8 bases, leaving 17 bases between the germline ends. The CDR3 DNA reads as TGTGCCAGCAGCATTGGGGCCCTAGAGGGTACGCAGTATTTT. It translates to CASSIGALEGTQYF.

The V gene is TRBV29-1, the J gene TRBJ1-1, with unresolved D. The CDR3 covers 13 residues. CDR1 is SQVTM and CDR2 is ANQGSEA in the germline V gene. The V end lost 4 bases, the J end lost 0 bases, and 9 bases lay between the germline ends. CDR3 residues: CSVGKLMNTEAFF. The CDR3 DNA reads TGCAGCGTTGGGAAGTTGATGAACACTGAAGCTTTCTTT.

The chain carries TRBV7-2 and TRBJ2-5, with 8 positions matching TRBD1. The CDR3 is 16 amino acids. The junction had 9 bases not matched to a gene; V was cut back by 5 bases and J by 1 base. Per germline, CDR1 SGHTA and CDR2 FQGNSA. The chain's CDR3 is CASSRRTGSSQETQYF. The CDR3 bases are TGTGCCAGCAGCCGCCGGACAGGGTCGTCCCAAGAGACCCAGTACTTC.

The chain carries TRBV19 and TRBJ1-5, with D perhaps TRBD1 (5 bases). The CDR3 length is 14 residues. The germline V and J ends were trimmed by 2 bases and 7 bases, with 12 bases remaining between them. CDR1 and CDR2 from the germline V gene are LNHDA and SQIVND (reference sequence). The CDR3 bases are TGTGCCAGTAGTATACTCGGTTCAGGGCAGCCCCAGCATTTT. Amino acid sequence: CASSILGSGQPQHF.

The chain recombines TRBV15 with TRBJ2-7; TRBD2 agrees at 12 bases. The CDR3 runs 16 residues. J lost 3 bases, V lost 0 bases, and 3 bases had no gene match. Germline V CDR1 and CDR2: LNHNV, YYDKDF (reference sequence). Here the CDR3 DNA reads TGTGCCACCAGCAGAGATTTGGGACTAGCGGGCTACGAGCAGTACTTC. Translated: CATSRDLGLAGYEQYF.

The chain employs TRBV2 and TRBJ2-7; weak D call: TRBD2 (7 bases). V gave up 7 bases and J gave up 0 bases, with 13 bases separating them. This CDR3 comprises 14 residues. In germline, CDR1 is SNHLY, CDR2 FYNNEI. The CDR3 loop reads CASTFGGASYEQYF. Written as DNA, the CDR3 is TGTGCCAGCACTTTTGGGGGGGCCTCCTACGAGCAGTACTTC.

This clone was seen just once. The rearrangement uses TRBV19 and TRBJ1-5; D is ambiguous. CDR3 size: 12 residues. Between the trimmed V and J ends, which lost 7 bases and 1 base, there was a span of 5 bases. CDR1 is LNHDA, CDR2 SQIVND, per germline (reference sequence). CDR3 DNA: TGTGCCAGTAAGGGAAGCAATCAGCCCCAGCATTTT. Translation gives CASKGSNQPQHF.

The genes are TRBV5-5 and TRBJ1-4, with D unresolved. This CDR3 is built from 15 residues. CDR1 and CDR2 (germline): SGHKS, YYEKEE (reference sequence). The V end was cut by 4 bases, the J end by 2 bases, with 12 bases between. CDR3 sequence reads: CASSEETVTNEKLFF. CDR3 bases: TGTGCCAGCAGCGAAGAAACAGTGACTAATGAAAAACTGTTTTTT.

This clone was picked up one time. The V gene is TRBV13, the J gene TRBJ2-2; unclear D gene. CDR3 length: 14 residues. Between the trimmed V and J ends, which lost 5 bases and 3 bases, there was a span of 10 bases. Germline V lookup: CDR1 PRHDT, CDR2 FYEKMQ (reference sequence). This chain's CDR3 is CASSRTEYTGELFF. The CDR3 DNA reads TGTGCCAGCAGCCGAACAGAGTACACCGGGGAGCTGTTTTTT.

The chain carries TRBV29-1 and TRBJ1-2; TRBD1 might be the D (5 bases). CDR3 length equals 16 residues. Germline-derived CDR1 and CDR2 are SQVTM and ANQGSEA. Trimming shortened V by 3 bases and J by 1 base, and 18 bases separated the two germline ends. CDR3 in amino acids: CSVDGPVRRGNYGYTF. The DNA of the CDR3 is TGCAGCGTTGATGGACCTGTCAGAAGGGGTAACTATGGCTACACCTTC.

This chain links TRBV6-5 with TRBJ1-2, with unresolved D. Germline loops: CDR1 MNHEY, CDR2 SVGAGI. The ends were cut back, 0 bases at V and 8 bases at J, with 10 bases in the middle. This CDR3 is 13 amino acids long. CDR3 sequence: CASSYSEVEGYTF. The DNA of the CDR3 is TGTGCCAGCAGTTACTCGGAGGTGGAAGGCTACACCTTC.